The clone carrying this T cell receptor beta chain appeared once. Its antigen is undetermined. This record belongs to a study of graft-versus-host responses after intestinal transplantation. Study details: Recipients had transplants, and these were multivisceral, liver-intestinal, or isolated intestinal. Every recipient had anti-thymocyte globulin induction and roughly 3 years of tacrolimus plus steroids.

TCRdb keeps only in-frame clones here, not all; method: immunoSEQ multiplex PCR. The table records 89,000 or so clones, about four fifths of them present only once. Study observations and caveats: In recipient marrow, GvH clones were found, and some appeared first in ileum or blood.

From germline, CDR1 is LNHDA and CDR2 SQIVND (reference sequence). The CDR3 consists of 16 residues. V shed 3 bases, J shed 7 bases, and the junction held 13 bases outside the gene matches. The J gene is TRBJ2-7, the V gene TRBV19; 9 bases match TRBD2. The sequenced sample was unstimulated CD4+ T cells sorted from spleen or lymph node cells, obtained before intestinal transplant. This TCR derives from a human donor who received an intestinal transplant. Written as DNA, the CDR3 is TGTGCCAGTAGTATGGAAAGTAGCGGGGGACCAAGGGAGCAGTACTTC. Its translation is CASSMESSGGPREQYF.